The 3 T cell receptor beta chains in this list originate from one sample, sequenced in a study of a mutant IDH1 vaccine in newly diagnosed glioma. No antigen has been assigned to these receptors. Sample time point: week 23, last vaccination. Topical imiquimod accompanied each vaccine dose, which consisted of 300 ug of mutant IDH1 20-mer peptide. Produced via immunoSEQ multiplex PCR; TCRdb's table is partial and in-frame only. The data contain 60,000 to 85,000 clones, 85% of them singletons. The sample consisted of PBMCs, taken from a glioma patient whose treatment included an IDH1 peptide vaccine. These receptors were collected from a woman aged 45-60 years with glioma.

The chain joins TRBV7-9 to TRBJ2-5; D call uncertain. Trimming removed 7 bases from V and 5 bases from J, with 23 bases in between. CDR3 size: 16 residues. Germline-derived CDR1 and CDR2 are SEHNR and FQNEAQ (reference sequence). CDR3 loop: CASTPIRVLTGETQYF. For the CDR3, the DNA is TGTGCCAGCACCCCAATCCGGGTCCTAACCGGTGAGACCCAGTACTTC.

This clone came up a few times. V is TRBV29-1 and J is TRBJ2-5, with D unresolved. Germline CDR1 is SQVTM and CDR2 is ANQGSEA. V lost 7 bases and J 3 bases, leaving 9 bases between the germline ends. This CDR3 region has 11 residues. DNA of the CDR3: TGCAGCGGTGGAGAGGAAGAGACCCAGTACTTC. Amino acid sequence: CSGGEEETQYF.

The CDR3 spells CASSEAGGQGARQPQHF. As DNA, the CDR3 is TGTGCCAGCAGTGAAGCAGGTGGCCAGGGGGCTCGACAGCCCCAGCATTTT. The chain uses TRBV6-1 and TRBJ1-5; 8 bases agree with TRBD1. CDR3 size: 17 residues. Looked up from germline, CDR1 is MNHNS and CDR2 is SASEGT. J lost 7 bases, V lost 0 bases, and 11 bases had no gene match.